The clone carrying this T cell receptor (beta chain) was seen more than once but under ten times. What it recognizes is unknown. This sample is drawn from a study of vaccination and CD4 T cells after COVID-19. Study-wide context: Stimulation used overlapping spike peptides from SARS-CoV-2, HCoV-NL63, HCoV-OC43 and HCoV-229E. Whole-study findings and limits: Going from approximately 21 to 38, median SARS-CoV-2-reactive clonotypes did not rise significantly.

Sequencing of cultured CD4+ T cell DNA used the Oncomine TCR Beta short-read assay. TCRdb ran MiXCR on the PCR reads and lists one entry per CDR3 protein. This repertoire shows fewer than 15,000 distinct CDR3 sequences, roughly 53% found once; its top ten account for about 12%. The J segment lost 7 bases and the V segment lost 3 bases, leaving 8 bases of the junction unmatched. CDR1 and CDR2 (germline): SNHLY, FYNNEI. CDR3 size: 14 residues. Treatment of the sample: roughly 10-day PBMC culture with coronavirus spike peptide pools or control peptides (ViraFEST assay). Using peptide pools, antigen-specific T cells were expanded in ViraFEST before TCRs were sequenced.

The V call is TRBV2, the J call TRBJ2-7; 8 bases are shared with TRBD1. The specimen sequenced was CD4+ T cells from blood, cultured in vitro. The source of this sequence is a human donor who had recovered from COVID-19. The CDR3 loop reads CASSEPLQGEEQYF. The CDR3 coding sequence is TGTGCCAGCAGTGAGCCACTACAGGGGGAGGAGCAGTACTTC.